This passage covers 2 T cell receptor beta chains from one sample sequenced in a study of blood T cells in healthy people across ages. The use of a sample-barcoded 5' primer and a J-beta primer mix characterized a second PCR of roughly 6 to 11 cycles. TCRdb redid the calling of the 5' RACE reads with MiXCR, one entry per CDR3 protein. The repertoire has about 800,000 distinct CDR3 sequences, approximately 25% of them found once; the top ten carry approximately 4%. This sample also appeared in a second study, on T cells of mothers and their children.

Sequenced material: blood. Receptors were obtained from a boy younger than 18 in good health.

This clonotype was observed a few times. J is TRBJ1-2 and V is TRBV4-3; D is unresolved. The germline gives CDR1 LGHNA, CDR2 YSLEER. The CDR3 has 15 amino acids. V was trimmed by 1 base and J by 0 bases, leaving 9 bases between them. The CDR3 here is CASSQVGESNYGYTF. The CDR3 region has the DNA TGCGCCAGCAGCCAAGTCGGGGAGTCTAACTATGGCTACACCTTC.

The genes are TRBV6-2 or TRBV6-3 and TRBJ2-2; 8 nucleotides agree with TRBD1. Trimming at V came to 6 bases and at J to 2 bases, leaving 5 bases not matched to a gene. The CDR3 spans 15 residues. From germline, CDR1 is MNHEY and CDR2 SVGEGT. The CDR3 DNA reads as TGTGCCAGCAGCTTTGACAGGGGAAACACCGGGGAGCTGTTTTTT. Protein: CASSFDRGNTGELFF.